This T cell receptor beta chain was captured by sequencing in a study of blood T cell repertoires in COVID-19. Study details: PBMCs, B-cell-depleted T cells, or T cells provided the cDNA or gDNA that made up the material.

The authors' processing: Reference gene primer amplification in the assay estimated nucleated cell counts. Generated by immunoSEQ multiplex PCR, the TCRdb table keeps only in-frame clones and is missing some. V and J calls and clone size are those listed in that table; D and trimming were worked out from the DNA. Counted here are 430,000 or so clones, about 90% occurring once; the ten biggest clones make up less than 0.95%. The CDR3 is 17 amino acids. CDR1 is SGDLS, CDR2 YYNGEE, per germline. After removal of 7 bases from V and 8 bases from J, the junction contained 18 bases not matched to a gene. Patients in Seattle were enrolled during active infection, then followed longitudinally.

This clonotype was obtained from a man younger than 30 with COVID-19, enrolled during active disease. The sample was peripheral blood. The chain is built from TRBV9 and TRBJ2-1; 10 bases are a match to TRBD2. The CDR3 reads CASGLGLAGVGVDEQFF. The DNA for the CDR3 is TGTGCCAGCGGGCTGGGGCTAGCGGGAGTCGGAGTCGATGAGCAGTTCTTC. Full variable domain (outside the CDR3, taken from reference TRBV9 and TRBJ2-1): DSGVTQTPKHLITATGQRVTLRCSPRSGDLSVYWYQQSLDQGLQFLIQYYNGEERAKGNILERFSAQQFPDLHSELNLSSLELGDSALYFCASGLGLAGVGVDEQFFGPGTRLTVL.